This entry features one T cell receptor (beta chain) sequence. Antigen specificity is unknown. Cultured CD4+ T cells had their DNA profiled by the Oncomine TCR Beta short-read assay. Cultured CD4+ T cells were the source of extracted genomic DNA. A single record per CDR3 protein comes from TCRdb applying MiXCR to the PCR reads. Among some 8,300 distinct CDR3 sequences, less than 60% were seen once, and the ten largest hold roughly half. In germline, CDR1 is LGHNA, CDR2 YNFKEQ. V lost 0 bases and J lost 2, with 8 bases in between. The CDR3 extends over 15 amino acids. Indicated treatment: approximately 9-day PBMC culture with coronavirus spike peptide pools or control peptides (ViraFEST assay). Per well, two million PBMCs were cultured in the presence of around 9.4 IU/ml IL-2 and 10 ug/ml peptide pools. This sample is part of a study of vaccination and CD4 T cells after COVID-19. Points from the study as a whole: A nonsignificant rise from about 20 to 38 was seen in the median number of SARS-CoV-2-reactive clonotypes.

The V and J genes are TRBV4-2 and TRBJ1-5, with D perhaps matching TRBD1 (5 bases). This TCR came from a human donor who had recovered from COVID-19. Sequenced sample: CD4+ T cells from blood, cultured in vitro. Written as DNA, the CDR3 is TGTGCCAGCAGCCAAGAGAGGGGCGGCAATCAGCCCCAGCATTTT. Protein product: CASSQERGGNQPQHF.